A selection of T cell receptor beta chains follows, all from one sample in a study of CD8 T cells in ankylosing spondylitis. TCRdb fed the 5' RACE reads into MiXCR, producing one record per CDR3 protein. This repertoire shows about 42,000 distinct CDR3 sequences, around 3.8% found once; its top ten account for under 4.5%. Sequenced: blood, either unsorted or a sorted T cell fraction (not recorded which). The receptors stem from a female donor with ankylosing spondylitis or in good health (not recorded which). Each CDR3 is given with its conserved first and last residue. The order of the fields is clone size, D gene, J gene, V gene, CDR3 protein, CDR3 DNA. D genes are given only for firm matches. Some rows have no size entry. The others give once, few or many, or a class for an expanded clone.

clone_size: many
d_call: NA
j_call: TRBJ2-3
v_call: TRBV9
cdr3_aa: CASSGLSEADTQYF
cdr3_nt: TGTGCCAGCAGCGGGCTTTCAGAAGCAGATACGCAGTATTTT

clone_size: many
d_call: NA
j_call: TRBJ2-1
v_call: TRBV9
cdr3_aa: CASSASALRTGEQFF
cdr3_nt: TGTGCCAGCAGCGCTAGCGCCCTTAGGACCGGTGAGCAGTTCTTC

clone_size: many
d_call: TRBD1
j_call: TRBJ2-7
v_call: TRBV9
cdr3_aa: CASSGTGREQYF
cdr3_nt: TGTGCCAGCAGCGGGACAGGGCGCGAGCAGTACTTC

clone_size: NA
d_call: NA
j_call: TRBJ2-6
v_call: TRBV9
cdr3_aa: CASSVTQGAGANVLTF
cdr3_nt: TGTGCCAGCAGCGTAACTCAGGGCGCTGGGGCCAACGTCCTGACTTTC

clone_size: many
d_call: TRBD2
j_call: TRBJ2-2
v_call: TRBV9
cdr3_aa: CASSWDYQNTGELFF
cdr3_nt: TGTGCCAGCAGCTGGGACTATCAGAACACCGGGGAGCTGTTTTTT

clone_size: many
d_call: NA
j_call: TRBJ2-3
v_call: TRBV9
cdr3_aa: CASSPTGRGGYGQYF
cdr3_nt: TGTGCCAGCAGCCCGACCGGACGGGGAGGATACGGGCAGTATTTT

clone_size: many
d_call: TRBD2
j_call: TRBJ2-3
v_call: TRBV9
cdr3_aa: CASSVESRGGTDTQYF
cdr3_nt: TGTGCCAGCAGCGTAGAATCGCGGGGGGGCACAGATACGCAGTATTTT

clone_size: many
d_call: NA
j_call: TRBJ1-3
v_call: TRBV9
cdr3_aa: CASSQDPQGRTGNTIYF
cdr3_nt: TGTGCCAGCAGCCAAGACCCGCAGGGGCGAACTGGAAACACCATATATTTT

clone_size: many
d_call: TRBD1
j_call: TRBJ1-3
v_call: TRBV9
cdr3_aa: CASSEDRDGNTIYF
cdr3_nt: TGTGCCAGCAGCGAAGACAGGGATGGAAACACCATATATTTT

clone_size: medium-sized
d_call: NA
j_call: TRBJ1-5
v_call: TRBV9
cdr3_aa: CASSGSGGQPQHF
cdr3_nt: TGTGCCAGCAGCGGCAGCGGAGGACAGCCCCAGCATTTT

clone_size: many
d_call: NA
j_call: TRBJ2-3
v_call: TRBV9
cdr3_aa: CASSVVGDTQYF
cdr3_nt: TGTGCCAGCAGCGTAGTGGGAGATACGCAGTATTTT

clone_size: few
d_call: NA
j_call: TRBJ2-7
v_call: TRBV9
cdr3_aa: CASSLGGKGGDEQYF
cdr3_nt: TGTGCCAGCAGCCTAGGAGGAAAGGGAGGCGACGAGCAGTACTTC

clone_size: many
d_call: NA
j_call: TRBJ1-6
v_call: TRBV9
cdr3_aa: CASRRGSNSPLHF
cdr3_nt: TGTGCCAGCCGAAGGGGCTCTAATTCACCCCTCCACTTT

clone_size: many
d_call: NA
j_call: TRBJ2-2
v_call: TRBV9
cdr3_aa: CASSPPGYPGTGELFF
cdr3_nt: TGTGCCAGCAGCCCTCCAGGGTATCCAGGAACCGGGGAGCTGTTTTTT

clone_size: many
d_call: NA
j_call: TRBJ2-3
v_call: TRBV9
cdr3_aa: CASSVGQGYGTQYF
cdr3_nt: TGTGCCAGCAGCGTAGGGCAGGGGTATGGTACGCAGTATTTT

clone_size: many
d_call: NA
j_call: TRBJ2-5
v_call: TRBV9
cdr3_aa: CASSVGDSTGETQYF
cdr3_nt: TGTGCCAGCAGCGTAGGAGACTCCACGGGAGAGACCCAGTACTTC

clone_size: many
d_call: NA
j_call: TRBJ2-7
v_call: TRBV9
cdr3_aa: CASSVGLNSYEQYF
cdr3_nt: TGTGCCAGCAGCGTAGGACTGAACTCCTACGAGCAGTACTTC

clone_size: many
d_call: TRBD2
j_call: TRBJ2-1
v_call: TRBV9
cdr3_aa: CASSVKGLAGNEQFF
cdr3_nt: TGTGCCAGCAGCGTAAAAGGCCTAGCGGGCAATGAGCAGTTCTTC

clone_size: many
d_call: TRBD1
j_call: TRBJ2-5
v_call: TRBV9
cdr3_aa: CASSVTGTVQETQYF
cdr3_nt: TGTGCCAGCAGCGTCACCGGGACAGTCCAAGAGACCCAGTACTTC

clone_size: many
d_call: TRBD2
j_call: TRBJ2-1
v_call: TRBV9
cdr3_aa: CASSLAGTSYNEQFF
cdr3_nt: TGTGCCAGTTCCTTAGCGGGGACCTCCTACAATGAGCAGTTCTTC

clone_size: many
d_call: TRBD1
j_call: TRBJ1-2
v_call: TRBV9
cdr3_aa: CASSDNRGDGGYTF
cdr3_nt: TGTGCCAGCAGCGACAACAGGGGTGACGGTGGCTACACCTTC

clone_size: many
d_call: NA
j_call: TRBJ2-7
v_call: TRBV9
cdr3_aa: CASSYTSGGGEQYF
cdr3_nt: TGTGCCAGCAGCTATACGTCAGGAGGGGGCGAGCAGTACTTC

clone_size: many
d_call: TRBD2
j_call: TRBJ2-5
v_call: TRBV9
cdr3_aa: CASSTSGAPRETQYF
cdr3_nt: TGTGCCAGCAGCACTAGCGGGGCGCCACGGGAGACCCAGTACTTC

clone_size: many
d_call: NA
j_call: TRBJ1-1
v_call: TRBV9
cdr3_aa: CASSVGGMGDTEAFF
cdr3_nt: TGTGCCAGCAGCGTAGGAGGGATGGGGGACACTGAAGCTTTCTTT

clone_size: medium-sized
d_call: NA
j_call: TRBJ1-2
v_call: TRBV9
cdr3_aa: CASTRTVLHGYTF
cdr3_nt: TGTGCCAGCACCCGGACAGTGCTTCATGGCTACACCTTC

clone_size: few
d_call: NA
j_call: TRBJ2-2
v_call: TRBV9
cdr3_aa: CASRRGEAGELFF
cdr3_nt: TGTGCCAGCAGGAGGGGCGAAGCCGGGGAGCTGTTTTTT

clone_size: medium-sized
d_call: NA
j_call: TRBJ1-3
v_call: TRBV9
cdr3_aa: CASSVAAESGNTIYF
cdr3_nt: TGTGCCAGCAGCGTCGCGGCAGAATCTGGAAACACCATATATTTT

clone_size: many
d_call: NA
j_call: TRBJ2-2
v_call: TRBV9
cdr3_aa: CASSVGGPTGELFF
cdr3_nt: TGTGCCAGCAGCGTAGGCGGGCCCACCGGGGAGCTGTTTTTT

clone_size: NA
d_call: TRBD1
j_call: TRBJ2-1
v_call: TRBV23-1
cdr3_aa: CACSQQGDPEPNEQFF
cdr3_nt: TGTGCCTGCAGTCAGCAGGGGGACCCAGAGCCCAATGAGCAGTTCTTC

clone_size: many
d_call: TRBD2
j_call: TRBJ2-2
v_call: TRBV9
cdr3_aa: CASSWSGGSNTGELFF
cdr3_nt: TGTGCCAGCAGCTGGAGCGGGGGGTCGAACACCGGGGAGCTGTTTTTT

clone_size: few
d_call: NA
j_call: TRBJ2-1
v_call: TRBV9
cdr3_aa: CASSVVPRRGYNEQFF
cdr3_nt: TGTGCCAGCAGCGTAGTCCCCCGTAGGGGTTACAATGAGCAGTTCTTC

clone_size: many
d_call: TRBD1
j_call: TRBJ1-1
v_call: TRBV9
cdr3_aa: CASSVEGAGTEAFF
cdr3_nt: TGTGCCAGCAGCGTTGAGGGGGCCGGCACTGAAGCTTTCTTT

clone_size: many
d_call: NA
j_call: TRBJ1-2
v_call: TRBV9
cdr3_aa: CASSVASGYGYTF
cdr3_nt: TGTGCCAGCAGCGTAGCTAGTGGCTATGGCTACACCTTC

clone_size: many
d_call: NA
j_call: TRBJ1-2
v_call: TRBV9
cdr3_aa: CASSVALTDGYTF
cdr3_nt: TGTGCCAGCAGCGTAGCTTTGACAGATGGCTACACCTTC

clone_size: many
d_call: NA
j_call: TRBJ2-5
v_call: TRBV9
cdr3_aa: CASSSGTGKTQYF
cdr3_nt: TGTGCCAGCAGCTCGGGGACTGGAAAGACCCAGTACTTC